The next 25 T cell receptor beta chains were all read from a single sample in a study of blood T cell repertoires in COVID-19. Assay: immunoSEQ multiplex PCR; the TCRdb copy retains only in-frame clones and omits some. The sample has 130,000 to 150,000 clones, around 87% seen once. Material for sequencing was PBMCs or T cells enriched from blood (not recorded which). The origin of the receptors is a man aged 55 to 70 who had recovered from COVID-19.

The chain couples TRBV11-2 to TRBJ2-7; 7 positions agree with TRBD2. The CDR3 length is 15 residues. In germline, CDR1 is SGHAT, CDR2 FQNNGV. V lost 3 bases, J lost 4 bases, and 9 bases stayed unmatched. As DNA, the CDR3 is TGTGCCAGCAGCTTGAGGGGCGGGGGACCTTACGAGCAGTACTTC. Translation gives CASSLRGGGPYEQYF.

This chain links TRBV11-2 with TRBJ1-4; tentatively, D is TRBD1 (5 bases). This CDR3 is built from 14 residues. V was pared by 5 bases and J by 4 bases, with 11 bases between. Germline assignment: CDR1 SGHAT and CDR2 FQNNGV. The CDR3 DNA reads TGTGCCAGCAGCATTAGGGGATATAATGAAAAACTGTTTTTT. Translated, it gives CASSIRGYNEKLFF.

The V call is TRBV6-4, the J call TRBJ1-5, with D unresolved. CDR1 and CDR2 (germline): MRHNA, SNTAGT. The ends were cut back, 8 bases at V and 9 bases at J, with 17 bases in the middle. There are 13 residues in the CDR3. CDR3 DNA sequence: TGTGCCAGCTGGAGGGAGGTAGTCCTGCCCCAGCATTTT. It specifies CASWREVVLPQHF.

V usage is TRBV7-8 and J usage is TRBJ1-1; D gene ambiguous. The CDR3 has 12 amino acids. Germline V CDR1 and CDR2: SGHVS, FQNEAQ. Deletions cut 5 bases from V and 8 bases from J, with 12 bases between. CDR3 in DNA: TGTGCCAGCAGCCCACTTGTCCCCGAAGCTTTCTTT. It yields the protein CASSPLVPEAFF.

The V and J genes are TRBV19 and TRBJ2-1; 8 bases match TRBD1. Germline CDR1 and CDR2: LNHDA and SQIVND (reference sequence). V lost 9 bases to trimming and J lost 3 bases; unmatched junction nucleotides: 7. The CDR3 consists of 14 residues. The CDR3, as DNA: TGTGCCAGCAGCTCAGGGGGCAACTACAATGAGCAGTTCTTC. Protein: CASSSGGNYNEQFF.

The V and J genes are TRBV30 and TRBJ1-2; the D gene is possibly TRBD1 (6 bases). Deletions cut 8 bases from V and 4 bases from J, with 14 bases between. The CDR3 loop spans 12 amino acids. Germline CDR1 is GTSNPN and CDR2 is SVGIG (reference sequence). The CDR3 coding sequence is TGTGCCGTCCAGGGGCCTGGCTATGGCTACACCTTC. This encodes CAVQGPGYGYTF. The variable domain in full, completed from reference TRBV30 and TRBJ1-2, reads SQTIHQWPATLVQPVGSPLSLECTVEGTSNPNLYWYRQAAGRGLQLLFYSVGIGQISSEVPQNLSASRPQDRQFILSSKKLLLSDSGFYLCAVQGPGYGYTFGSGTRLTVV.

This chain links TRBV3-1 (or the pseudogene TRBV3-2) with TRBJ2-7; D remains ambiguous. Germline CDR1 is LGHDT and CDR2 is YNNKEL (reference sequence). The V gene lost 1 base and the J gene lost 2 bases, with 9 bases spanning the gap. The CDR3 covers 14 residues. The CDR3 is CASSQVEAAYEQYF. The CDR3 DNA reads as TGTGCCAGCAGCCAAGTTGAGGCAGCCTACGAGCAGTACTTC.

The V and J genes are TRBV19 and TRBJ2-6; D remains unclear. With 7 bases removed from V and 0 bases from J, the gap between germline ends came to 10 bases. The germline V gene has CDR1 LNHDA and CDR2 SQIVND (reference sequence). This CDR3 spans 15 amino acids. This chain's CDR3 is CASKAESSGANVLTF. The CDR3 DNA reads TGTGCCAGTAAGGCGGAAAGCTCTGGGGCCAACGTCCTGACTTTC.

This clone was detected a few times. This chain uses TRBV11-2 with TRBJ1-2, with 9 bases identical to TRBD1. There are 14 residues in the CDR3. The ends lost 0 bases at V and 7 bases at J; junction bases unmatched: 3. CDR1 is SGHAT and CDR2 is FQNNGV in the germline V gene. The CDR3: CASSLEQGAVGYTF. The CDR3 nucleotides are TGTGCCAGCAGCTTAGAACAGGGGGCGGTTGGCTACACCTTC.

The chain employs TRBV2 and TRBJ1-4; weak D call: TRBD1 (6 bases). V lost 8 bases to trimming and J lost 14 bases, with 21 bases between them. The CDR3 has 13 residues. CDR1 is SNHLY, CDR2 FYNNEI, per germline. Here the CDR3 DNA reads TGTGCCAGCGCCGGACAGAGAGATGTGAGCCTGTTTTTT. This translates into CASAGQRDVSLFF.

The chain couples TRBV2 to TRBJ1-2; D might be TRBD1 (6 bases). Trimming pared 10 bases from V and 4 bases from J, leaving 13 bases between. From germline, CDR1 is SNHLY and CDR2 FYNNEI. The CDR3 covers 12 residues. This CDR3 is CATGEGGYGYTF. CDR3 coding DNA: TGTGCCACCGGGGAAGGGGGCTATGGCTACACCTTC.

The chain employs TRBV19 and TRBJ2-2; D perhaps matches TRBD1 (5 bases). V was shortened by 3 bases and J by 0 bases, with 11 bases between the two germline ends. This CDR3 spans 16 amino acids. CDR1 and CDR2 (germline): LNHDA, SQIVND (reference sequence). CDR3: CASSMGPHPNTGELFF. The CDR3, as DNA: TGTGCCAGTAGTATGGGGCCCCACCCGAACACCGGGGAGCTGTTTTTT.

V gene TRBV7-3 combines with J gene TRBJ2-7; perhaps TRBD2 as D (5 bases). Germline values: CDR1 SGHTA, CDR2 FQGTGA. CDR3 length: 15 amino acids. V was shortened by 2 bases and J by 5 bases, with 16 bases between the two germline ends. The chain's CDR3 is CASSLSGGSIDEQYF. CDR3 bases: TGTGCCAGCAGCTTATCGGGTGGGAGTATAGACGAGCAGTACTTC. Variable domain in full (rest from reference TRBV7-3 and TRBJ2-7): GAGVSQTPSNKVTEKGKYVELRCDPISGHTALYWYRQSLGQGPEFLIYFQGTGAADDSGLPNDRFFAVRPEGSVSTLKIQRTERGDSAVYLCASSLSGGSIDEQYFGPGTRLTVT.

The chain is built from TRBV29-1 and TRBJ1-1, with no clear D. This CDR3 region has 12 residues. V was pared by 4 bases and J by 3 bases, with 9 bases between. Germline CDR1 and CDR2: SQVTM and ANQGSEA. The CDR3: CSVATSHTEAFF. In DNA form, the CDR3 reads TGCAGCGTTGCGACTTCTCACACTGAAGCTTTCTTT.

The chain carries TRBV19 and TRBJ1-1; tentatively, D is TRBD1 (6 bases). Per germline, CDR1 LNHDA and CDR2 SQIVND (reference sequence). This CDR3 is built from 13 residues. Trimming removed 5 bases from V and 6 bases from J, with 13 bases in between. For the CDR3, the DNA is TGTGCCAGTAGTCCGGACAGACTATCTGAAGCTTTCTTT. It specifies CASSPDRLSEAFF.

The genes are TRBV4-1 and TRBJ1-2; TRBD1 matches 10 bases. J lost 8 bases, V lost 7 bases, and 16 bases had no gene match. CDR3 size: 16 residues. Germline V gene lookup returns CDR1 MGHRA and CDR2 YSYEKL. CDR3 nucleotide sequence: TGCGCCAGCACCCCGGGACAGGGGAGGAAAGGCCAAGGCTACACCTTC. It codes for CASTPGQGRKGQGYTF.

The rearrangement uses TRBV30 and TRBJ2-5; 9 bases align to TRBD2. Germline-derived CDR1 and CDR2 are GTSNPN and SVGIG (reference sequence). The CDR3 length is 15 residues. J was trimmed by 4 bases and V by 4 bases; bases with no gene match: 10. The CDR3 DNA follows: TGTGCCTGGAAGCTTAGCGGGGGAAGGGGAGAGACCCAGTACTTC. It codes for CAWKLSGGRGETQYF.

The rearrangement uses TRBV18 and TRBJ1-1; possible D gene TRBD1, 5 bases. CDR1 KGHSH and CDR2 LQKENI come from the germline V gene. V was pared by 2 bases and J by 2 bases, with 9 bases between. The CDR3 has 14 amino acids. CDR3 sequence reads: CASSPTRANTEAFF. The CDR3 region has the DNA TGTGCCAGCTCACCAACCAGGGCCAACACTGAAGCTTTCTTT. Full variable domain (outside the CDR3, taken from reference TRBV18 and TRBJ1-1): NAGVMQNPRHLVRRRGQEARLRCSPMKGHSHVYWYRQLPEEGLKFMVYLQKENIIDESGMPKERFSAEFPKEGPSILRIQQVVRGDSAAYFCASSPTRANTEAFFGQGTRLTVV.

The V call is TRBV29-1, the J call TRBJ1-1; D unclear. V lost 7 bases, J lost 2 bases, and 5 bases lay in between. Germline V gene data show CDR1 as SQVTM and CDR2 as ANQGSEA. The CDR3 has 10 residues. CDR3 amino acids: CSATNTEAFF. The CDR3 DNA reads TGCAGCGCCACAAACACTGAAGCTTTCTTT.

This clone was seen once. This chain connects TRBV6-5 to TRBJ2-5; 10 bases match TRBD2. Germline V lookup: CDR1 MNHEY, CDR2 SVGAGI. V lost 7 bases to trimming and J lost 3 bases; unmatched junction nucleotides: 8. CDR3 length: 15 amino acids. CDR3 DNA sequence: TGTGCCAGCACCCCTTCACTAGCGGGAAAAGAGACCCAGTACTTC. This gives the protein CASTPSLAGKETQYF.

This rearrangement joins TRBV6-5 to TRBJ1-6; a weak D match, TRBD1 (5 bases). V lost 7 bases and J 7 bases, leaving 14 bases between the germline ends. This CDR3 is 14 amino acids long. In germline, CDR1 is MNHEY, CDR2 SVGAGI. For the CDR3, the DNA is TGTGCCAGCATAAGGGGACGGGAGAATTCACCCCTCCACTTT. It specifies CASIRGRENSPLHF.

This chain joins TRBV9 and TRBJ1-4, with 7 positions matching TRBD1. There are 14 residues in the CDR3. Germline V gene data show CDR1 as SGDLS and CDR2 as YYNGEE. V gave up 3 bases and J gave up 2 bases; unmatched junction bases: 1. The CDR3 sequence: CASSEGATNEKLFF. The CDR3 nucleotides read TGTGCCAGCAGCGAGGGGGCGACTAATGAAAAACTGTTTTTT.

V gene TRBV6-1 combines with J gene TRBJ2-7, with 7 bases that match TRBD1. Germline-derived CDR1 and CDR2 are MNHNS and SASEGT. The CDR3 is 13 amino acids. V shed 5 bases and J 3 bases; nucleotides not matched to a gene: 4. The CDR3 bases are TGTGCCAGCAGTCGGGACAGCATCTACGAGCAGTACTTC. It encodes CASSRDSIYEQYF.

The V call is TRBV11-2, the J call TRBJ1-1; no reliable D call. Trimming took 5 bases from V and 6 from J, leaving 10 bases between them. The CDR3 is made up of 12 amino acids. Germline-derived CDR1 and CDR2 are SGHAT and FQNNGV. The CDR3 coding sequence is TGTGCCAGCAGCCTTCCTGCGGCTGAAGCTTTCTTT. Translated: CASSLPAAEAFF.

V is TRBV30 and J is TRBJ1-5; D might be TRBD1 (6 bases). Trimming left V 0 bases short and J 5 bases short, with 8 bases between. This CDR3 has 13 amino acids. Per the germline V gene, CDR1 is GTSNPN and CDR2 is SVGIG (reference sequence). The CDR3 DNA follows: TGTGCCTGGAGTGTACACAGGGATCAGCCCCAGCATTTT. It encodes CAWSVHRDQPQHF.